This T cell receptor beta chain was sequenced in a study of blood T cell repertoires in COVID-19. Study summary: Sites in the United States, Italy and Spain provided acute and convalescent COVID-19 samples.

The CDR3 is 15 amino acids. Germline loops: CDR1 SNHLY, CDR2 FYNNEI. V gave up 4 bases and J gave up 2 bases, with 9 bases separating them. This clone was counted between two and nine times. The table came from immunoSEQ multiplex PCR; TCRdb's copy has only in-frame clones and leaves some out. The sample contains under 60,000 clones, roughly 79% of which appear only once. Sequenced: peripheral blood. The rearrangement joins TRBV2 to TRBJ2-6, with D perhaps matching TRBD1 (6 bases). This clonotype originated in a man aged 55 to 69 with acute or convalescent COVID-19. The CDR3 region is CASSANRAGANVLTF. The CDR3, as DNA: TGTGCCAGCAGTGCAAACAGGGCTGGGGCCAACGTCCTGACTTTC.